A selection of T cell receptor beta chains follows, all from one sample in a study of a mutant IDH1 vaccine in newly diagnosed glioma. The assay was immunoSEQ multiplex PCR, and TCRdb's table has in-frame clones only and misses some. The data contain 45,000 to 60,000 clones, 60% to 85% of them seen just once; the ten biggest clones take up 1.8%. This material consisted of PBMCs, taken from a glioma patient treated with radiotherapy, temozolomide or both. The source of these receptors is a woman between 40 and 55 years old with glioma. Each CDR3 is given with its conserved first and last residue. Each record gives: J gene, clone size, D gene, V gene, CDR3 protein, CDR3 DNA. D genes are given only for firm matches. Clone sizes are given selectively: once, few, many, or a class where the clone is expanded.

TRBJ1-2 | - | TRBD1 | TRBV19 | CASSIKAQGDYGYTF | TGTGCCAGTAGTATAAAAGCACAGGGGGACTATGGCTACACCTTC
TRBJ1-5 | - | - | TRBV6-1 | CASRPGISGNQPQHF | TGTGCCAGCCGACCGGGGATCTCGGGGAATCAGCCCCAGCATTTT
TRBJ2-7 | - | TRBD1 | TRBV28 | CASSKDRAYEQYF | TGTGCCAGCAGTAAGGACAGGGCCTACGAGCAGTACTTC
TRBJ1-6 | - | - | TRBV5-4 | CASSFQKYNSPLHF | TGTGCCAGCAGCTTCCAGAAATATAATTCACCCCTCCACTTT
TRBJ1-4 | once | - | TRBV9 | CASSVGINEKLFF | TGTGCCAGCAGCGTAGGAATTAATGAAAAACTGTTTTTT
TRBJ1-1 | - | TRBD1 | TRBV6-1 | CASRDRRAGGTEAFF | TGTGCCAGCCGGGACAGGCGGGCCGGGGGCACTGAAGCTTTCTTT
TRBJ2-3 | - | - | TRBV6-5 | CASSYVGADTQYF | TGTGCCAGCAGTTACGTTGGTGCGGATACGCAGTATTTT
TRBJ1-2 | - | - | TRBV6-4 | CASSDGGLRGYTF | TGTGCCAGCAGTGACGGAGGGTTAAGAGGCTACACCTTC
TRBJ2-3 | - | - | TRBV30 | CAWSISAADTQYF | TGTGCCTGGAGTATTAGTGCGGCAGATACGCAGTATTTT
TRBJ2-5 | - | - | TRBV27 | CASSFQDREGETQYF | TGTGCCAGCAGTTTCCAGGACAGGGAGGGAGAGACCCAGTACTTC
TRBJ2-3 | - | - | TRBV5-1 | CASSFDGAQDTQYF | TGCGCCAGCAGCTTCGACGGAGCCCAAGATACGCAGTATTTT
TRBJ1-1 | - | - | TRBV7-6 | CASSPTQGNTEAFF | TGTGCCAGCAGCCCCACGCAGGGGAACACTGAAGCTTTCTTT
TRBJ1-1 | - | - | TRBV27 | CASSPDPTWGTTEAFF | TGTGCCAGCAGTCCCGACCCCACCTGGGGGACCACTGAAGCTTTCTTT
TRBJ2-7 | - | - | TRBV4-3 | CASSQYFGQGGYEQYF | -
TRBJ1-3 | - | - | TRBV5-1 | CASSLAQGRSGNTIYF | TGCGCCAGCAGCTTGGCCCAGGGACGCTCTGGAAACACCATATATTTT
TRBJ2-7 | - | - | TRBV5-1 | CASSLAGVHEQYF | TGCGCCAGCAGCTTGGCCGGTGTCCACGAGCAGTACTTC
TRBJ1-3 | once | TRBD1 | TRBV7-9 | CASSLGGQALISGNTIYF | TGTGCCAGCAGCTTAGGAGGACAGGCCTTGATCTCTGGAAACACCATATATTTT
TRBJ2-7 | - | - | TRBV7-2 | CASSLDRVDEQYF | TGTGCCAGCAGCTTAGACAGGGTTGACGAGCAGTACTTC
TRBJ1-1 | - | - | TRBV2 | CASSVGGNTEAFF | TGTGCCAGCAGTGTAGGGGGGAACACTGAAGCTTTCTTT
TRBJ1-6 | - | - | TRBV30 | CAWSVLGGGNSPLHF | TGTGCCTGGAGTGTTCTAGGGGGGGGAAATTCACCCCTCCACTTT
TRBJ1-2 | - | - | TRBV30 | CAWSRTGTSDGYTF | TGTGCCTGGAGCCGCACCGGGACATCCGATGGCTACACCTTC
TRBJ1-5 | - | TRBD1 | TRBV5-8 | CASEKGARSNQPQHF | TGTGCCAGCGAGAAGGGGGCGCGAAGCAATCAGCCCCAGCATTTT
TRBJ2-2 | - | TRBD1 | TRBV4-2 | CASSQDRGQLDTGELFF | TGTGCCAGCAGCCAAGATCGGGGACAGCTCGACACCGGGGAGCTGTTTTTT
TRBJ2-7 | - | - | TRBV2 | CASSGYTGSHEQYF | TGTGCCAGCAGTGGTTATACAGGGAGCCACGAGCAGTACTTC
TRBJ2-2 | few | TRBD2 | TRBV5-1 | CASSRGTTNTGELFF | TGCGCCAGCAGCCGAGGGACTACTAACACCGGGGAGCTGTTTTTT
TRBJ1-5 | - | - | TRBV5-6 | CASSLGGGTYQPQHF | TGTGCCAGCAGCTTGGGTGGAGGGACTTATCAGCCCCAGCATTTT